The 22 T cell receptor beta chains below come from one sample, sequenced in a study of memory CD4+ T cells and cytomegalovirus serostatus. Single viable CD3+CD4+CD8-CD45RO+ cells were sorted as the memory CD4+ T cells. The repertoire was sequenced with immunoSEQ multiplex PCR; TCRdb's copy has only in-frame clones and lacks some. The sample contains roughly 60,000 clones, around 77% of which appear only once. Sequencing was done on a sample of memory CD4+ T cells from blood. The receptors shown here come from an adult in good health and CMV-seronegative.

The rearrangement uses TRBV2 and TRBJ1-3; a weak D match, TRBD1 (5 bases). Germline lookup yields CDR1 SNHLY and CDR2 FYNNEI. This CDR3 has 14 amino acids. V was pared by 7 bases and J by 2 bases, with 12 bases between. The CDR3 bases are TGTGCCAGCAAACCGGGGGGACCTGGAAACACCATATATTTT. It translates to CASKPGGPGNTIYF. Together with reference TRBV2 and TRBJ1-3, the CDR3 gives the full variable domain: EPEVTQTPSHQVTQMGQEVILRCVPISNHLYFYWYRQILGQKVEFLVSFYNNEISEKSEIFDDQFSVERPDGSNFTLKIRSTKLEDSAMYFCASKPGGPGNTIYFGEGSWLTVV.

In this sample, this clone turned up a few times. This chain uses TRBV6-5 with TRBJ2-7, with 8 nucleotides matching TRBD2. Trimming at V came to 6 bases and at J to 3 bases, leaving 7 bases not matched to a gene. Germline CDR1 is MNHEY and CDR2 is SVGAGI. This CDR3 comprises 14 residues. The DNA for the CDR3 is TGTGCCAGCAGACCTGGGACTAGTAGCTACGAGCAGTACTTC. Protein product: CASRPGTSSYEQYF.

This clone showed up just a few times. The chain is built from TRBV6-6 and TRBJ1-3; D remains unclear. Per the germline V gene, CDR1 is MNHNY and CDR2 is SVGAGI (reference sequence). V lost 4 bases and J lost 5, with 12 bases in between. This CDR3 region has 14 residues. The CDR3 loop is CASSLDGPRNTIYF. The CDR3, as DNA: TGTGCCAGCAGTTTGGACGGACCTCGAAACACCATATATTTT.

CDR3 region: CSVRDPQETQYF. The DNA for the CDR3 is TGCAGCGTACGGGACCCCCAAGAGACCCAGTACTTC. The chain couples TRBV29-1 to TRBJ2-5; possibly TRBD1 or TRBD2 for D (5 bases each). The germline V and J ends were trimmed by 6 bases and 1 base, with 9 bases remaining between them. The CDR3 is 12 residues long. Germline lookup yields CDR1 SQVTM and CDR2 ANQGSEA.

The CDR3 DNA sequence: TGTGCCAGCAGCTCCTATAGCGGGACCGGGGAGCTGTTTTTT. It codes for CASSSYSGTGELFF. The chain combines TRBV7-6 with TRBJ2-2; TRBD2 matches at 7 bases. This CDR3 contains 14 residues. Germline V lookup: CDR1 SGHVS, CDR2 FNYEAQ. With 4 bases clipped from V and 5 bases from J, the junction kept 4 bases outside the gene matches. Together with reference TRBV7-6 and TRBJ2-2, the CDR3 gives the full variable domain: GAGVSQSPRYKVTKRGQDVALRCDPISGHVSLYWYRQALGQGPEFLTYFNYEAQQDKSGLPNDRFSAERPEGSISTLTIQRTEQRDSAMYRCASSSYSGTGELFFGEGSRLTVL.

The V gene is TRBV4-2, the J gene TRBJ1-2; D ambiguous. Germline V CDR1 and CDR2: LGHNA, YNFKEQ. Trimming took off 0 bases at V and 4 bases at J, with 6 bases between the two ends. The CDR3 length is 13 residues. DNA of the CDR3: TGTGCCAGCAGCCAAGATCTCGGCTATGGCTACACCTTC. It encodes CASSQDLGYGYTF.

The chain combines TRBV10-3 with TRBJ2-1; D is uncertain. The CDR3 has 13 residues. V was pared by 3 bases and J by 5 bases, with 8 bases between. CDR1 is ENHRY and CDR2 is SYGVKD in the germline V gene. The CDR3 loop is CAISDLTNNEQFF. The CDR3 DNA sequence: TGTGCCATCAGTGACCTGACAAACAATGAGCAGTTCTTC.

This chain connects TRBV27 to TRBJ1-1; D is unresolved. Germline-derived CDR1 and CDR2 are MNHEY and SMNVEV (reference sequence). Trimming stripped 2 bases from V and 1 base from J, with 5 bases between. This CDR3 has 13 residues. The CDR3 sequence: CASSLNRNTEAFF. The CDR3 nucleotides are TGTGCCAGCAGTTTAAACCGGAACACTGAAGCTTTCTTT.

V is TRBV18 and J is TRBJ1-2; 7 bases align to TRBD1. CDR3 length equals 16 residues. V lost 1 base, J lost 5 bases, and 10 bases stayed unmatched. Germline V CDR1 and CDR2: KGHSH, LQKENI. The CDR3 DNA is TGTGCCAGCTCACCACGTGAAGGAGGGGGCCTTTATGGCTACACCTTC. It encodes CASSPREGGGLYGYTF.

V and J are TRBV19 and TRBJ1-3; the D is unclear. The CDR3 runs 14 residues. Trimming removed 5 bases from V and 2 bases from J, with 10 bases in between. Germline assignment: CDR1 LNHDA and CDR2 SQIVND (reference sequence). CDR3 sequence reads: CASSRLNTGNTIYF. In DNA form, the CDR3 reads TGTGCCAGTAGTCGACTAAACACTGGAAACACCATATATTTT. Full variable domain (rest looked up from reference TRBV19 and TRBJ1-3): DGGITQSPKYLFRKEGQNVTLSCEQNLNHDAMYWYRQDPGQGLRLIYYSQIVNDFQKGDIAEGYSVSREKKESFPLTVTSAQKNPTAFYLCASSRLNTGNTIYFGEGSWLTVV.

This chain uses TRBV10-3 with TRBJ2-4; possible D gene TRBD1, 5 bases. The CDR3 extends over 15 amino acids. Germline assignment: CDR1 ENHRY and CDR2 SYGVKD. V dropped 3 bases and J dropped 4 bases, with 13 bases sitting between them. The CDR3 region is CAISEVSQEKNIQYF. The CDR3 DNA reads as TGTGCCATCAGTGAAGTATCACAGGAAAAAAACATTCAGTACTTC.

The J gene is TRBJ2-7, the V gene TRBV5-1, with TRBD2 as a possible D gene (5 bases). Per the germline V gene, CDR1 is SGHRS and CDR2 is YFSETQ. The CDR3 runs to 15 residues. The V gene lost 4 bases and the J gene lost 0 bases, with 14 bases spanning the gap. The chain's CDR3 is CASSPEVVSSYEQYF. The CDR3 coding sequence is TGCGCCAGCAGCCCGGAGGTAGTTAGCTCCTACGAGCAGTACTTC.

This clone was recorded only once. V usage is TRBV7-2 and J usage is TRBJ1-5; 7 bases are shared with TRBD1. V shed 5 bases and J 2 bases; nucleotides not matched to a gene: 0. This CDR3 region has 13 residues. Germline-derived CDR1 and CDR2 are SGHTA and FQGNSA. CDR3 sequence: CASSQGGNQPQHF. The CDR3 DNA reads TGTGCCAGCAGCCAGGGGGGCAATCAGCCCCAGCATTTT.

This clone was observed a handful of times. The chain links TRBV10-1 to TRBJ2-2, with 7 nucleotides matching TRBD1. Trimming at V came to 2 bases and at J to 4 bases, leaving 4 bases not matched to a gene. Germline V lookup: CDR1 WNHNN, CDR2 SYGVQD (reference sequence). The CDR3 extends over 15 amino acids. The CDR3 region is CASSEGTVFTGELFF. Here the CDR3 DNA reads TGCGCCAGCAGTGAGGGGACAGTGTTCACCGGGGAGCTGTTTTTT.

The genes are TRBV10-3 and TRBJ1-1; D unclear. The CDR3 length is 13 residues. Trimming shortened V by 6 bases and J by 2 bases, and 10 bases separated the two germline ends. Germline loops: CDR1 ENHRY, CDR2 SYGVKD. The CDR3 DNA is TGTGCCATCAGGGATGCAGGTAACACTGAAGCTTTCTTT. Protein sequence: CAIRDAGNTEAFF.

This rearrangement joins TRBV18 to TRBJ2-7; D perhaps matches TRBD2 (5 bases). Per the germline V gene, CDR1 is KGHSH and CDR2 is LQKENI. CDR3 length equals 14 residues. Trimming shortened V by 3 bases and J by 2 bases, and 11 bases separated the two germline ends. The CDR3 DNA follows: TGTGCCAGCTCACCGCGGGCAACCCCCTACGAGCAGTACTTC. It codes for CASSPRATPYEQYF.

The J gene is TRBJ2-4, the V gene TRBV7-8, with 8 bases fitting TRBD1. Germline V CDR1 and CDR2: SGHVS, FQNEAQ. The CDR3 runs to 15 residues. V shed 5 bases, J shed 5 bases, and the junction held 8 bases outside the gene matches. Written as DNA, the CDR3 is TGTGCCAGCAGCACCCAAACAGGGGGAGAAAACATTCAGTACTTC. Its translation is CASSTQTGGENIQYF.

The chain is built from TRBV15 and TRBJ2-5; D might be TRBD2 (5 bases). The CDR3 is made up of 15 amino acids. Germline V gene sequence: CDR1 LNHNV, CDR2 YYDKDF (reference sequence). The ends were cut back, 2 bases at V and 5 bases at J, with 15 bases in the middle. This CDR3 is CATSRPDRRQETQYF. For the CDR3, the DNA is TGTGCCACCAGCAGACCGGACCGGAGGCAGGAGACCCAGTACTTC. The full variable domain, with the rest looked up from reference TRBV15 and TRBJ2-5, is DAMVIQNPRYQVTQFGKPVTLSCSQTLNHNVMYWYQQKSSQAPKLLFHYYDKDFNNEADTPDNFQSRRPNTSFCFLDIRSPGLGDTAMYLCATSRPDRRQETQYFGPGTRLLVL.

The chain has TRBV28 and TRBJ1-2; 8 positions agree with TRBD1. Germline V gives CDR1 MDHEN, CDR2 SYDVKM. CDR3 length: 16 residues. Trimming at V came to 5 bases and at J to 4 bases, leaving 12 bases not matched to a gene. CDR3 DNA sequence: TGTGCCAGCAGTGCAGGGGGCAGCTTTCCTGGCTATGGCTACACCTTC. Its protein is CASSAGGSFPGYGYTF.

The chain employs TRBV19 and TRBJ1-5; the match to TRBD1 covers 7 bases. The CDR3 spans 15 residues. The V segment lost 7 bases and the J segment 0 bases; nucleotides outside the gene matches: 6. CDR1 is LNHDA and CDR2 is SQIVND in the germline V gene (reference sequence). DNA for the CDR3: TGTGCCAGTACCGGGGGACAGACTAGCAATCAGCCCCAGCATTTT. It translates to CASTGGQTSNQPQHF.

The J gene is TRBJ1-1, the V gene TRBV7-3; the D gene is possibly TRBD1 (6 bases). V dropped 2 bases and J dropped 0 bases, with 10 bases sitting between them. The germline CDR1 and CDR2 sequences are SGHTA and FQGTGA. This CDR3 contains 15 residues. CDR3 residues: CASSLQGSLNTEAFF. The CDR3 DNA sequence: TGTGCCAGCAGCTTACAGGGGTCCTTGAACACTGAAGCTTTCTTT.

This clone has a single count. V is TRBV5-5 and J is TRBJ1-1; D might be TRBD1 (6 bases). V was trimmed by 3 bases and J by 3 bases, leaving 9 bases between them. The CDR3 has 13 amino acids. Per the germline V gene, CDR1 is SGHKS and CDR2 is YYEKEE (reference sequence). The CDR3 DNA sequence: TGTGCCAGCAGCTGGGGGCCTGACACTGAAGCTTTCTTT. Protein sequence: CASSWGPDTEAFF.